This T cell receptor beta chain was captured by sequencing in a study of T cell responses to AZD1222 COVID-19 vaccine. Study-level findings and limits: After the peak T cell response, and only then, were repertoires sampled. Within unmutated variant regions lay the reported targets of nearly half of spike-specific TCRs. Spike-specific TCRs gained breadth and depth after people received two AZD1222 doses.

Germline CDR1 and CDR2: SGHTA and FQGNSA. This CDR3 is 16 amino acids long. V lost 1 base and J 5 bases, leaving 18 bases between the germline ends. Points on this clone: Its antigen is not identified.

This table comes from immunoSEQ multiplex PCR, and its TCRdb copy is limited to in-frame clones, with some not included. The sample shows 150,000 to 170,000 clones, about nine tenths of them seen only once. The sequence was collected from an adult in good health. Sequencing was performed on peripheral blood, taken on day 0 of AZD1222 vaccination. This chain connects TRBV7-2 to TRBJ2-7; D not resolved. Here the CDR3 DNA reads TGTGCCAGCAGCTTAGTGGTCGTCGGACCAAGGGACGAGCAGTACTTC. Translating it yields CASSLVVVGPRDEQYF.